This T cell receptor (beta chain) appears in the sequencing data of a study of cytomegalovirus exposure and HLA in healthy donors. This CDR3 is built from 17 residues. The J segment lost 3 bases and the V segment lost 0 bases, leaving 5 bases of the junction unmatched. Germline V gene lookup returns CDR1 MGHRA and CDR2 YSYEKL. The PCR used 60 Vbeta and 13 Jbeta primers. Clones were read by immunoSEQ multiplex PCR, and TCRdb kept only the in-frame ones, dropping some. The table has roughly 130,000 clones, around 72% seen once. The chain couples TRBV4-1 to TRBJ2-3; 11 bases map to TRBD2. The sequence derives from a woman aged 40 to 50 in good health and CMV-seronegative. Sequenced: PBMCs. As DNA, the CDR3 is TGCGCCAGCAGCCAAGATGGGGGACTAGCGGATACAGATACGCAGTATTTT. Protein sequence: CASSQDGGLADTDTQYF.